The 24 T cell receptor beta chains below all came from one sample that was sequenced in a study. MiXCR, run by TCRdb on the RT-PCR reads, gives a single entry per CDR3 protein. Of about 700,000 distinct CDR3 sequences in the sample, approximately 15% were seen once. The source material was memory CD4+ T cells from blood. The receptors shown here come from a female donor in good health, serving as a healthy control.

This clonotype was seen a handful of times. The gene calls are TRBV5-1 and TRBJ2-2; D not certain. Germline V gene data show CDR1 as SGHRS and CDR2 as YFSETQ. The CDR3 loop spans 15 amino acids. Trimming took off 1 base at V and 5 bases at J, with 12 bases between the two ends. The CDR3 DNA reads TGCGCCAGCAGCTTGAGCCAGGCCTCTACCGGGGAGCTGTTTTTT. Encoded protein: CASSLSQASTGELFF.

This clonotype was counted ten times or more. This chain links TRBV6-5 with TRBJ2-5; 11 bases fit TRBD2. Germline CDR1 and CDR2: MNHEY and SVGAGI. J gave up 3 bases and V 0 bases, and 9 bases lay outside the gene matches. This CDR3 has 18 amino acids. CDR3 sequence reads: CASSYSIGTSGAEETQYF. Here the CDR3 DNA reads TGTGCCAGCAGTTACTCCATAGGGACTAGCGGAGCCGAAGAGACCCAGTACTTC.

CDR3 region: CSASGAGAPGGTDTQYF. The CDR3 coding sequence is TGCAGTGCTAGCGGGGCCGGCGCACCCGGGGGCACAGATACGCAGTATTTT. The V gene is TRBV20-1, the J gene TRBJ2-3, with D possibly being TRBD1 or TRBD2 (5 bases each). This CDR3 comprises 17 residues. V lost 3 bases, J lost 1 base, and 20 bases lay in between. CDR1 DFQATT and CDR2 SNEGSKA come from the germline V gene (reference sequence).

This clonotype turned up a few times. V usage is TRBV6-2 or TRBV6-3 and J usage is TRBJ1-1, with D unclear. Per germline, CDR1 MNHEY and CDR2 SVGEGT. With 6 bases removed from V and 0 bases from J, the gap between germline ends came to 14 bases. The CDR3 extends over 15 amino acids. The CDR3 DNA reads TGTGCCAGCAGCGACCAACAGAGCCTGAACACTGAAGCTTTCTTT. This codes for CASSDQQSLNTEAFF.

With regard to this clonotype: This may be a read error: a much more frequent sequence differs by one nucleotide. The genes are TRBV12-3 or TRBV12-4 and TRBJ2-7; D perhaps matches TRBD1 (5 bases). The V and J ends lost 6 bases and 2 bases respectively, with 14 bases between them. There are 14 residues in the CDR3. The CDR3 DNA follows: TGTGCCAGCAGCCCTCCGCGACAGACCTACGAGCAGTACTTC. Translation: CASSPPRQTYEQYF.

The J gene is TRBJ1-2, the V gene TRBV25-1; a weak D match, TRBD1 (5 bases). Between the trimmed V and J ends, which lost 3 bases and 6 bases, there was a span of 11 bases. Germline lookup yields CDR1 MGHDK and CDR2 SYGVNS. The CDR3 loop spans 13 amino acids. The CDR3 DNA follows: TGTGCCAGCAGTGATATTTGGGGGGATGGCTACACCTTC. This translates into CASSDIWGDGYTF.

This clonotype was recorded at least ten times. This sequence joins TRBV20-1 and TRBJ2-3, with D unclear. Per germline, CDR1 DFQATT and CDR2 SNEGSKA (reference sequence). This CDR3 has 15 amino acids. Deletions cut 2 bases from V and 2 bases from J, with 14 bases between. The CDR3 here is CSARPLALATDTQYF. The CDR3 DNA sequence: TGCAGTGCTAGACCCCTTGCCCTGGCCACAGATACGCAGTATTTT.

There are many counts of this clonotype. The rearrangement joins TRBV5-1 to TRBJ2-7, with unresolved D. The CDR3 is 17 residues long. CDR1 and CDR2 from the germline V gene are SGHRS and YFSETQ. V lost 0 bases, J lost 10 bases, and 26 bases lay in between. The CDR3 here is CASSLEETRRLPGPQYF. The CDR3 nucleotides are TGCGCCAGCAGCTTGGAGGAGACCCGAAGACTCCCTGGGCCTCAGTACTTC.

The genes are TRBV28 and TRBJ1-5, with TRBD1 as a possible D gene (5 bases). CDR1 is MDHEN and CDR2 is SYDVKM in the germline V gene. This CDR3 spans 14 amino acids. Trimming took off 1 base at V and 7 bases at J, with 11 bases between the two ends. DNA for the CDR3: TGTGCCAGCAGTTTATTTAGGGGAGGGCAGCCCCAGCATTTT. This codes for CASSLFRGGQPQHF.

In its sample, this clonotype was seen many times. The V call is TRBV6-2 or TRBV6-3, the J call TRBJ2-1; 7 nucleotides match TRBD2. V was clipped by 6 bases and J by 1 base; unmatched bases: 18. In germline, CDR1 is MNHEY, CDR2 SVGEGT. The CDR3 is made up of 19 amino acids. For the CDR3, the DNA is TGTGCCAGCAGCCCAACGGGGCGGCGGGGGACCGAATCCTACAATGAGCAGTTCTTC. Protein product: CASSPTGRRGTESYNEQFF.

The chain employs TRBV10-3 and TRBJ1-2; TRBD1 might be the D (6 bases). CDR1 and CDR2 from the germline V gene are ENHRY and SYGVKD. The germline V and J ends were trimmed by 0 bases and 2 bases, with 10 bases remaining between them. CDR3 length equals 15 residues. CDR3 amino acids: CAISESQGGNYGYTF. DNA for the CDR3: TGTGCCATCAGTGAGTCACAGGGTGGGAACTATGGCTACACCTTC.

The CDR3 nucleotides are TGCAGTGCTGGAACCTCAGCGGGGATGTCGACTGAGCAGTTCTTC. The encoded protein is CSAGTSAGMSTEQFF. The chain recombines TRBV20-1 with TRBJ2-1; 7 nucleotides align to TRBD2. The CDR3 extends over 15 amino acids. With V trimmed by 5 bases and J by 9 bases, 16 bases remained unmatched. In germline, CDR1 is DFQATT, CDR2 SNEGSKA (reference sequence).

V is TRBV10-3 and J is TRBJ2-2, with 10 bases that match TRBD2. J lost 2 bases, V lost 3 bases, and 6 bases had no gene match. The V gene's germline CDR1 is ENHRY and CDR2 SYGVKD. The CDR3 is 17 amino acids. This CDR3 reads CAISEQAGGPNTGELFF. CDR3 DNA sequence: TGTGCCATCAGTGAACAAGCGGGGGGGCCAAACACCGGGGAGCTGTTTTTT.

This clonotype has a handful of counts. The genes are TRBV3-1 and TRBJ2-7, with TRBD2 as a possible D gene (5 bases). The CDR3 extends over 14 amino acids. Germline-derived CDR1 and CDR2 are LGHDT and YNNKEL (reference sequence). The V and J ends lost 4 bases and 6 bases respectively, with 16 bases between them. The CDR3 is CASSLGVRMGEQYF. The CDR3 bases are TGTGCCAGCAGCCTCGGGGTGCGAATGGGCGAGCAGTACTTC.

Points on this clonotype: This clone may be a read error of a much larger clone one base away. V usage is TRBV27 and J usage is TRBJ2-1, with D uncertain. The V and J ends lost 4 bases and 12 bases respectively, with 13 bases between them. The CDR3 covers 12 residues. Germline V gene lookup returns CDR1 MNHEY and CDR2 SMNVEV (reference sequence). CDR3: CASSSVLDVQFF. The CDR3 nucleotides read TGTGCCAGCAGTTCTGTCCTGGATGTGCAGTTCTTC.

This clonotype was counted many times. This chain links TRBV12-3 or TRBV12-4 with TRBJ1-1; 8 nucleotides agree with TRBD1. This CDR3 region has 15 residues. V lost 3 bases to trimming and J lost 1 base; unmatched junction nucleotides: 4. This chain's CDR3 is CASSFTGGENTEAFF. The CDR3 region has the DNA TGTGCCAGCAGTTTTACAGGGGGGGAGAACACTGAAGCTTTCTTT.

This chain uses TRBV28 with TRBJ2-1; D unclear. This CDR3 has 12 residues. V was trimmed by 7 bases and J by 9 bases, leaving 13 bases between them. Germline-derived CDR1 and CDR2 are MDHEN and SYDVKM. The CDR3 protein is CASKGVYFEQFF. CDR3 nucleotide sequence: TGTGCCAGCAAAGGCGTATACTTTGAGCAGTTCTTC.

This clonotype appeared many times. V gene TRBV27 combines with J gene TRBJ2-7; TRBD2 matches at 15 bases. CDR3 length equals 14 residues. Unmatched junction bases numbered 1, after V lost 4 bases and J lost 6 bases. Germline loops: CDR1 MNHEY, CDR2 SMNVEV (reference sequence). Here the CDR3 reads CASSWGLAGGEQYF. The CDR3 nucleotides are TGTGCCAGCAGTTGGGGACTAGCGGGGGGCGAGCAGTACTTC.

This clonotype was observed once. The rearrangement joins TRBV5-4 to TRBJ1-4; D is ambiguous. Germline assignment: CDR1 SGHNT and CDR2 YYREEE (reference sequence). Trimming removed 4 bases at V and 0 bases at J, with 4 bases between. This CDR3 comprises 13 residues. The CDR3 here is CASSETTNEKLFF. In DNA, the CDR3 is TGTGCCAGCAGCGAGACAACTAATGAAAAACTGTTTTTT. Variable domain in full (rest from reference TRBV5-4 and TRBJ1-4): ETGVTQSPTHLIKTRGQQVTLRCSSQSGHNTVSWYQQALGQGPQFIFQYYREEENGRGNFPPRFSGLQFPNYSSELNVNALELDDSALYLCASSETTNEKLFFGSGTQLSVL.

The sample holds a few counts of this clonotype. V usage is TRBV24-1 and J usage is TRBJ2-1; TRBD2 matches at 7 bases. Trimming at V came to 0 bases and at J to 8 bases, leaving 6 bases not matched to a gene. The CDR3 is 15 residues long. From germline, CDR1 is KGHDR and CDR2 SFDVKD. CDR3 DNA: TGTGCCACCAGTGATTTGGGCTTCGCGGGAGATGAGCAGTTCTTC. This encodes CATSDLGFAGDEQFF.

The rearrangement joins TRBV5-1 to TRBJ2-2; 7 nucleotides agree with TRBD2. The CDR3 runs to 14 residues. The junction had 4 bases not matched to a gene; V was cut back by 2 bases and J by 6 bases. CDR1 SGHRS and CDR2 YFSETQ come from the germline V gene. Here the CDR3 DNA reads TGCGCCAGCAGCTTCTTTCGGGAGGCCGGGGAGCTGTTTTTT. Protein product: CASSFFREAGELFF.

This clonotype showed up many times. This chain connects TRBV5-1 to TRBJ2-3; D unresolved. The CDR3 length is 13 residues. Germline V gene lookup returns CDR1 SGHRS and CDR2 YFSETQ. The V end was cut by 2 bases, the J end by 6 bases, with 10 bases between. CDR3 coding DNA: TGCGCCAGCAGCTTAGGCGGAGATGATACGCAGTATTTT. Translating gives CASSLGGDDTQYF.

The sample holds many counts of this clonotype. The chain has TRBV12-3 or TRBV12-4 and TRBJ2-7; 8 bases align to TRBD1. The CDR3 is 15 residues long. J lost 5 bases, V lost 7 bases, and 13 bases had no gene match. The CDR3 region has the DNA TGTGCCAGCACCCCACCCACGGACAGGGTCCACGAGCAGTACTTC. Its protein is CASTPPTDRVHEQYF.

The V gene is TRBV11-2, the J gene TRBJ1-2; D possibly corresponds to TRBD1 (6 bases). CDR1 is SGHAT, CDR2 FQNNGV, per germline. V was trimmed by 1 base and J by 0 bases, leaving 12 bases between them. The CDR3 sequence is 16 residues long. For the CDR3, the DNA is TGTGCCAGCAGCTTAGGTACCCAGGGGACTAACTATGGCTACACCTTC. It is translated as CASSLGTQGTNYGYTF.